These T cell receptor beta chains were read from a single sample in a study of siplizumab effects on memory and regulatory T cells. Assay: immunoSEQ multiplex PCR; the TCRdb copy retains only in-frame clones and omits some. The table includes over 60,000 clones, about 90% detected once. The sequenced sample was CD8+ T cells sorted from blood. All receptors derive from a human donor in good health. CDR3s include the opening cysteine and the closing phenylalanine or tryptophan. Each record gives: J gene, clone size, V gene, D gene, CDR3 protein, CDR3 DNA. A D gene is named only where the DNA matches it firmly. Clone size appears in some rows only: once, few, many, or a class for an expanded clone.

j_call: TRBJ2-7
clone_size: .
v_call: TRBV18
d_call: .
cdr3_aa: CASSPPLSGSTPYEQYF
cdr3_nt: TGTGCCAGCTCACCACCGCTCTCCGGGAGTACCCCCTACGAGCAGTACTTC

j_call: TRBJ1-2
clone_size: .
v_call: TRBV4-1
d_call: .
cdr3_aa: CASSQVGGVYGYTF
cdr3_nt: TGCGCCAGCAGCCAAGTAGGAGGTGTCTATGGCTACACCTTC

j_call: TRBJ1-4
clone_size: .
v_call: TRBV4-1
d_call: .
cdr3_aa: CASSQLEFANEKLFF
cdr3_nt: TGCGCCAGCAGCCAATTGGAGTTTGCTAATGAAAAACTGTTTTTT

j_call: TRBJ2-7
clone_size: .
v_call: TRBV25-1
d_call: .
cdr3_aa: CASSEYGNQATLYEQYF
cdr3_nt: TGTGCCAGCAGTGAATATGGAAACCAGGCGACCCTATACGAGCAGTACTTC

j_call: TRBJ2-1
clone_size: .
v_call: TRBV9
d_call: TRBD2
cdr3_aa: CASSGVSGGENNEQFF
cdr3_nt: TGTGCCAGCAGCGGAGTTAGCGGGGGAGAAAACAATGAGCAGTTCTTC

j_call: TRBJ1-2
clone_size: .
v_call: TRBV10-2
d_call: .
cdr3_aa: CASSELTANYGYTF
cdr3_nt: TGCGCCAGCAGTGAACTGACAGCTAACTATGGCTACACCTTC

j_call: TRBJ2-2
clone_size: .
v_call: TRBV7-6
d_call: .
cdr3_aa: CASSLDGARTGELFF
cdr3_nt: TGTGCCAGCAGCTTAGACGGGGCGAGGACCGGGGAGCTGTTTTTT

j_call: TRBJ1-1
clone_size: few
v_call: TRBV27
d_call: .
cdr3_aa: CASSFGWNTEAFF
cdr3_nt: TGTGCCAGCAGTTTCGGGTGGAACACTGAAGCTTTCTTT

j_call: TRBJ2-7
clone_size: .
v_call: TRBV10-3
d_call: TRBD2
cdr3_aa: CAISEGTSGSLNEQYF
cdr3_nt: TGTGCCATCAGTGAGGGGACTAGCGGGAGTCTTAACGAGCAGTACTTC

j_call: TRBJ2-7
clone_size: few
v_call: TRBV13
d_call: TRBD1
cdr3_aa: CASSLGTGERYEQYF
cdr3_nt: TGTGCCAGCAGCTTAGGGACAGGGGAGAGATACGAGCAGTACTTC

j_call: TRBJ1-4
clone_size: .
v_call: TRBV7-9
d_call: .
cdr3_aa: CASSYRDDDEKLFF
cdr3_nt: TGTGCCAGCAGCTACAGGGACGACGATGAAAAACTGTTTTTT

j_call: TRBJ2-5
clone_size: .
v_call: TRBV7-8
d_call: .
cdr3_aa: CASSLDLTLETQYF
cdr3_nt: TGTGCCAGCAGCTTAGATTTGACCTTGGAGACCCAGTACTTC

j_call: TRBJ2-2
clone_size: .
v_call: TRBV29-1
d_call: .
cdr3_aa: CSAPRATGELFF
cdr3_nt: TGCAGCGCTCCCCGGGCAACCGGGGAGCTGTTTTTT

j_call: TRBJ2-1
clone_size: .
v_call: TRBV7-3
d_call: .
cdr3_aa: CASSPLGGAGAEQFF
cdr3_nt: TGTGCCAGCAGCCCCCTGGGGGGGGCGGGAGCTGAGCAGTTCTTC

j_call: TRBJ2-1
clone_size: .
v_call: TRBV5-1
d_call: TRBD2
cdr3_aa: CASSTAGRESNEQFF
cdr3_nt: TGCGCCAGCAGCACGGCGGGGAGGGAGAGCAATGAGCAGTTCTTC

j_call: TRBJ2-2
clone_size: .
v_call: TRBV6-6
d_call: .
cdr3_aa: CASEGLSPGELFF
cdr3_nt: TGTGCCAGCGAGGGGTTGAGTCCCGGGGAGCTGTTTTTT

j_call: TRBJ2-2
clone_size: .
v_call: TRBV2
d_call: .
cdr3_aa: CASSEAGGARLTGELFF
cdr3_nt: TGTGCCAGCAGTGAAGCGGGTGGGGCGAGGTTAACCGGGGAGCTGTTTTTT

j_call: TRBJ1-5
clone_size: .
v_call: TRBV2
d_call: .
cdr3_aa: CASIEGQSPSQPQHF
cdr3_nt: TGTGCCAGCATTGAGGGCCAGTCTCCTAGTCAGCCCCAGCATTTT

j_call: TRBJ1-4
clone_size: .
v_call: TRBV9
d_call: .
cdr3_aa: CASSPLGGRTNEKLFF
cdr3_nt: TGTGCCAGCAGCCCATTGGGGGGCAGAACTAATGAAAAACTGTTTTTT

j_call: TRBJ1-2
clone_size: .
v_call: TRBV7-2
d_call: .
cdr3_aa: CASSPSGGDYGYTF
cdr3_nt: TGTGCCAGCAGCCCCTCGGGAGGGGACTATGGCTACACCTTC

j_call: TRBJ2-2
clone_size: .
v_call: TRBV5-1
d_call: .
cdr3_aa: CASGGYRNTGELFF
cdr3_nt: TGCGCCAGCGGAGGATATCGGAACACCGGGGAGCTGTTTTTT

j_call: TRBJ2-7
clone_size: .
v_call: TRBV27
d_call: .
cdr3_aa: CASSYSAAKGYEQYF
cdr3_nt: TGTGCCAGCAGTTATTCGGCAGCAAAAGGATACGAGCAGTACTTC

j_call: TRBJ2-3
clone_size: .
v_call: TRBV7-2
d_call: TRBD2
cdr3_aa: CASSLAWGGVPTDTQYF
cdr3_nt: TGTGCCAGCAGCTTAGCGTGGGGAGGGGTCCCCACAGATACGCAGTATTTT

j_call: TRBJ2-7
clone_size: .
v_call: TRBV5-8
d_call: .
cdr3_aa: CASSLGPFEYEQYF
cdr3_nt: TGTGCCAGCAGCTTGGGGCCCTTCGAATACGAGCAGTACTTC

j_call: TRBJ1-2
clone_size: .
v_call: TRBV6-4
d_call: TRBD1
cdr3_aa: CASRLGTGQGYTF
cdr3_nt: TGTGCCAGCAGACTCGGGACAGGGCAGGGCTACACCTTC

j_call: TRBJ1-5
clone_size: once
v_call: TRBV5-1
d_call: .
cdr3_aa: CASSWGYGANQPQHF
cdr3_nt: TGCGCCAGCAGCTGGGGATACGGGGCCAATCAGCCCCAGCATTTT

j_call: TRBJ1-1
clone_size: .
v_call: TRBV4-1
d_call: .
cdr3_aa: CASSQDRLMNTEAFF
cdr3_nt: TGCGCCAGCAGCCAAGACCGTCTGATGAACACTGAAGCTTTCTTT

j_call: TRBJ1-1
clone_size: .
v_call: TRBV4-1
d_call: .
cdr3_aa: CASSQTGFEAFF
cdr3_nt: TGCGCCAGCAGCCAGACGGGTTTTGAAGCTTTCTTT

j_call: TRBJ2-1
clone_size: .
v_call: TRBV7-3
d_call: .
cdr3_aa: CASSYRDSEHNEQFF
cdr3_nt: TGTGCCAGCAGCTACCGGGACTCCGAGCACAATGAGCAGTTCTTC

j_call: TRBJ2-7
clone_size: .
v_call: TRBV10-3
d_call: TRBD2
cdr3_aa: CAISAPTSESYEQYF
cdr3_nt: TGTGCCATCAGTGCACCGACTAGCGAATCCTACGAGCAGTACTTC

j_call: TRBJ2-7
clone_size: once
v_call: TRBV5-1
d_call: .
cdr3_aa: CASSLGNSYEQYF
cdr3_nt: TGCGCCAGCAGCTTAGGAAATTCCTACGAGCAGTACTTC

j_call: TRBJ2-2
clone_size: once
v_call: TRBV27
d_call: .
cdr3_aa: CASSLSGPYTGELFF
cdr3_nt: TGTGCCAGCAGTTTGTCAGGACCGTACACCGGGGAGCTGTTTTTT

j_call: TRBJ2-7
clone_size: .
v_call: TRBV19
d_call: .
cdr3_aa: CASSPDSYYEQYF
cdr3_nt: TGTGCCAGTAGTCCGGACTCTTACTACGAGCAGTACTTC

j_call: TRBJ1-2
clone_size: once
v_call: TRBV19
d_call: .
cdr3_aa: CASSIGDRSPYGYTF
cdr3_nt: TGTGCCAGTAGTATAGGAGACAGGTCACCCTATGGCTACACCTTC

j_call: TRBJ2-1
clone_size: .
v_call: TRBV27
d_call: TRBD2
cdr3_aa: CASSSQAGVDYNEQFF
cdr3_nt: TGTGCCAGCAGTTCCCAAGCGGGAGTTGACTACAATGAGCAGTTCTTC

j_call: TRBJ2-6
clone_size: .
v_call: TRBV6-5
d_call: .
cdr3_aa: CASTLGRSGANVLTF
cdr3_nt: TGTGCCAGCACCTTGGGCCGCTCTGGGGCCAACGTCCTGACTTTC

j_call: TRBJ1-4
clone_size: once
v_call: TRBV29-1
d_call: .
cdr3_aa: CSVLGISLGEKLFF
cdr3_nt: TGCAGCGTTTTGGGGATCTCATTGGGTGAAAAACTGTTTTTT

j_call: TRBJ2-3
clone_size: .
v_call: TRBV18
d_call: .
cdr3_aa: CASSPGYGTDTQYF
cdr3_nt: TGTGCCAGCTCTCCAGGGTACGGCACAGATACGCAGTATTTT

j_call: TRBJ2-1
clone_size: .
v_call: TRBV7-9
d_call: .
cdr3_aa: CASAPGTNEQFF
cdr3_nt: TGTGCCAGCGCCCCTGGTACCAATGAGCAGTTCTTC

j_call: TRBJ1-4
clone_size: .
v_call: TRBV15
d_call: .
cdr3_aa: CATSRVKGGDEKLFF
cdr3_nt: TGTGCCACCAGCAGAGTGAAGGGAGGGGATGAAAAACTGTTTTTT

j_call: TRBJ2-1
clone_size: .
v_call: TRBV5-1
d_call: TRBD2
cdr3_aa: CASTLGLAGVSYNEQFF
cdr3_nt: TGCGCCAGCACCCTCGGACTAGCGGGAGTCTCCTACAATGAGCAGTTCTTC